This TCR beta chain came from a study of shared clonotypes between healthy human individuals. The table lists this clone with a count of one. Assay used: immunoSEQ multiplex PCR; TCRdb lists only in-frame clones, some missing. The sample has about 2.3 million clones; roughly 93% are singletons. V shed 4 bases and J 5 bases; nucleotides not matched to a gene: 10. CDR3 length: 16 amino acids. The germline CDR1 and CDR2 sequences are SGHNT and YYREEE (reference sequence). Healthy adults negative for HIV, lacking recent acute infections or vaccinations, served as donors. CD45RA-negative memory and CD45RA+ naive subsets were split from the CD4+ cells.

The origin of this receptor is a man aged 18-30 years in good health. Some clones in this sample may be carry-over from other donors' samples. The sequenced sample consisted of naive CD4+ T cells from PBMCs. Subset: CD45RA+ positively selected. V and J are TRBV5-4 and TRBJ2-5; TRBD2 agrees at 11 bases. The CDR3 is CASSGRLAGGGETQYF. DNA for the CDR3: TGTGCCAGCAGCGGGAGGCTAGCGGGAGGAGGGGAGACCCAGTACTTC.